This TCR beta chain is from a study of shared clonotypes between healthy human individuals (TCRdb year 2020). Some background on the complete study: The cohort comprised two women and a few men aged 18 to 49 years. To increase sequencing depth and limit assay-specific biases, different laboratories used diverse techniques to prepare libraries and sequence TCR repertoires. Per donor, leukapheresis produced somewhere between about 0.94 and 10 billion PBMCs. For each donor, three plates each were used for CD4 naive and CD4 memory, two plates were used for CD8 naive, and one plate was used for CD8 memory. The study deeply sequenced blood TCR repertoires of about five healthy adults to estimate repertoire size and the extent of clonotype sharing between individuals.

TCR CDR3 regions were amplified from genomic DNA by multiplex PCR using the deep immunoSEQ assay. Extracted genomic DNA from each cell subset was spread evenly across all wells of several immunoSEQ 96-well plates, with each plate serving as a replicate. For sorted subsets, around 200 ng genomic DNA, equal to 30,000 to 35,000 T cell genomes, was loaded into each replicate PCR. The purified libraries were quantified using a Qubit 3.0 fluorometer, sized with a Bioanalyzer 2100, and then quantified again using the KAPA Library Quantification kit. Each immunoSEQ 96-well plate was sequenced on its own single-read 150-cycle Illumina NextSeq 550 flow cell. Turning to the authors' computational methods: The immunoSEQ output contained only junctional sequences without quality scores, so filtering could not match that applied to full-length reads. To assign V/J genes and CDR3, sequences were annotated against IMGT germline references using PyIR, a Python wrapper for IgBLAST v1.9. Reads were filtered out if the reads had weak V/J assignments (E-value above 1e-6), no CDR3, stop codons, out-of-frame junctions, or ambiguous translated residues. A V3J clonotype was defined by an identical inferred V gene, J gene, and CDR3 amino acid sequence. The percentage overlap between two repertoires was calculated by dividing the number of shared unique clonotypes by the size of the smaller repertoire. RTK rarefaction, the Chao1 estimator, and Recon v2.1 estimates of unobserved clonotypes were used to assess repertoire richness. Generation probabilities for all TCRbeta clonotypes obtained by the gDNA method from several donors were computed using OLGA. As stored in TCRdb, this immuneACCESS dataset retains in-frame rearrangements with V and J assigned. A fraction of the clones does not appear; measured against another copy, unresolved V genes explain less than half of the discrepancy, and the remainder lacks a known reason. V and J calls and clone size are given by that table; D and trimming were obtained from the DNA. Present in this sample are about 800,000 clones, about 97% of which were seen just once. Together, the top ten hold 0.2% to 0.25% of the sample.

On this clone: Its antigen remains unidentified. The record has no base qualities; no much larger clone is one base away.

The research as a whole found: Even with the large sequencing depth, rarefaction of the sorted-subset datasets indicated that sequencing was incomplete. Estimated clonotype richness was generally larger for naive than for memory subsets. Compared with non-shared clonotypes, the clonotypes found in all four sorted-subset donors had higher generation probabilities. The small number of donors limited the genetic and exposure-history diversity represented. When a handful of donors were compared, the shared fraction of clonotypes was roughly 4.8% for naive CD4, more than 3% for naive CD8, more than 2% for memory CD4, and 0.35% to 0.4% for memory CD8. Sampling was restricted to blood, and TCR repertoires in tissues likely differ from the TCR repertoires found in blood. Pairwise subsampling indicated that sequencing depth was expected to affect the degree of clonotype sharing among donors.

Counted from cysteine to phenylalanine, this CDR3 has 14 amino acids. The only DNA kept is the CDR3, 42 bases in frame from the first base. V loses 6 bases of germline sequence and J loses 6 bases, and the interval between the two ends is 15 bases. CDR1 MNHEY and CDR2 SMNVEV were looked up in the germline V gene (reference sequence). CD8 naive samples were CD45RO-negative cells positively selected for CCR7, giving a CD45RA+CCR7+ population that excluded TemRA cells. The donors were healthy, HIV-negative adults who had no recently reported acute infections or vaccinations. Only Caucasian adults living in Nashville, Tennessee, USA were represented among the donors. Blood was obtained by leukapheresis, after which PBMCs were separated by Ficoll-Histopaque density gradient centrifugation and cryopreserved in liquid nitrogen vapor phase. Analytical flow cytometry was used to check the purity and quantity of each magnetically sorted T cell population. Genomic DNA was isolated from each sorted fraction and quantified by UV absorbance on a Nanodrop 2000c.

Specimen: naive CD8+ T cells sorted from blood. In the paper's terms, the cell subset or site label means: CD45RA+CCR7+. This clonotype originated in a man aged 30-40 years in good health. In this chain, TRBV27 is recombined with TRBJ2-1; there is no confident call for the D gene. The DNA reads TGTGCCAGCAGGGTGGGATTAGCAGGCAATGAGCAGTTCTTC. Translated, it gives CASRVGLAGNEQFF.